The next 8 T cell receptor beta chains were all read from a single sample in a study of shared clonotypes between healthy human individuals. Sequenced by immunoSEQ multiplex PCR; TCRdb stores in-frame clones only, minus some. The table lists 2 million to 2.5 million clones, 92% of them singletons. Sequences were obtained from naive CD4+ T cells from PBMCs. Subset defined: CD45RA+ positively selected. The origin of the receptors is a man aged 18 to 29 in good health. Some clones in this sample may be carry-over from other donors' samples.

The genes are TRBV18 and TRBJ2-2; no firm D call. Germline loops: CDR1 KGHSH, CDR2 LQKENI. This CDR3 spans 14 amino acids. The V end was cut by 3 bases, the J end by 4 bases, with 9 bases between. CDR3 protein: CASSPRRLTGELFF. The DNA for the CDR3 is TGTGCCAGCTCACCTCGCAGACTCACCGGGGAGCTGTTTTTT.

The chain has TRBV6-6 and TRBJ2-1; D remains ambiguous. Looked up from germline, CDR1 is MNHNY and CDR2 is SVGAGI (reference sequence). The CDR3 extends over 13 amino acids. V was trimmed by 2 bases and J by 4 bases, leaving 6 bases between them. The CDR3 sequence is CASSYEEYNEQFF. CDR3 DNA: TGTGCCAGCAGTTACGAAGAGTACAATGAGCAGTTCTTC.

The chain has TRBV7-9 and TRBJ2-2; 9 nucleotides match TRBD2. CDR3 size: 15 residues. V was pared by 4 bases and J by 5 bases, with 5 bases of the junction left unmatched. Germline V CDR1 and CDR2: SEHNR, FQNEAQ (reference sequence). The CDR3 coding sequence is TGTGCCAGCAGCTGGGGACTAGCTTGGACCGGGGAGCTGTTTTTT. This gives the protein CASSWGLAWTGELFF.

In this sample, this clone turned up once. The chain is built from TRBV5-1 and TRBJ1-3, with TRBD1 matching 8 bases. The germline V gene has CDR1 SGHRS and CDR2 YFSETQ. Trimming removed 4 bases from V and 6 bases from J; junction bases left unmatched: 6. CDR3 length: 14 residues. The CDR3 region is CASSAGQALNTIYF. Here the CDR3 DNA reads TGCGCCAGCAGCGCGGGACAGGCGTTAAACACCATATATTTT.

This chain links TRBV5-1 with TRBJ2-1; D unclear. The CDR3 has 14 residues. The germline V gene has CDR1 SGHRS and CDR2 YFSETQ. Trimming left V 4 bases short and J 8 bases short, with 16 bases between. The CDR3 DNA reads TGCGCCAGCAGCCAGGAACCTCCGACCCATGAGCAGTTCTTC. Protein product: CASSQEPPTHEQFF.

Details on this clone: The CDR3 ends on some other residue instead of the conserved phenylalanine or tryptophan, so this is likely a read error. Here the CDR3 reads CSVLWPYEQYL. DNA for the CDR3: TGCAGCGTTTTATGGCCCTACGAGCAGTACCTC. V usage is TRBV29-1 and J usage is TRBJ2-7; no clear D. Trimming removed 5 bases at V and 2 bases at J, with 7 bases between. The CDR3 has 11 residues. CDR1 is SQVTM, CDR2 ANQGSEA, per germline.

The V and J genes are TRBV7-9 and TRBJ2-7; D is undetermined. Germline V gene lookup returns CDR1 SEHNR and CDR2 FQNEAQ (reference sequence). The CDR3 runs to 13 residues. V was pared by 1 base and J by 2 bases, with 6 bases between. The DNA for the CDR3 is TGTGCCAGCAGCTTAGACCAGACCTACGAGCAGTACTTC. It encodes CASSLDQTYEQYF.

V usage is TRBV5-1 and J usage is TRBJ2-3; 8 bases agree with TRBD2. Germline V lookup: CDR1 SGHRS, CDR2 YFSETQ. CDR3 length: 17 amino acids. The V gene end was trimmed by 4 bases and the J gene end by 2 bases; junction bases not matched to a gene: 12. The CDR3 protein is CASSPGAGGRDTDTQYF. The CDR3 coding sequence is TGCGCCAGCAGCCCCGGGGCGGGAGGAAGGGACACAGATACGCAGTATTTT.